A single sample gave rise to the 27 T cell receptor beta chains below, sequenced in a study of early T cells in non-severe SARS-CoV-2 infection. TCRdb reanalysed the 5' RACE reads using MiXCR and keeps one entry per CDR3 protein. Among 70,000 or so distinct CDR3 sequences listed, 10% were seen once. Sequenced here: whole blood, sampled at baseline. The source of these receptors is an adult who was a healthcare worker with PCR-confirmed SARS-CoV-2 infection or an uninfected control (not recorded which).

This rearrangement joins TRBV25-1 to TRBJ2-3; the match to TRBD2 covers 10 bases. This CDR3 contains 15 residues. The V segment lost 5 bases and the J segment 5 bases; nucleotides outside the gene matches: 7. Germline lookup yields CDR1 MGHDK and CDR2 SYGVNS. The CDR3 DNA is TGTGCCAGCAGTCCTCTAGCGGGGGTTCAAGATACGCAGTATTTT. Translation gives CASSPLAGVQDTQYF.

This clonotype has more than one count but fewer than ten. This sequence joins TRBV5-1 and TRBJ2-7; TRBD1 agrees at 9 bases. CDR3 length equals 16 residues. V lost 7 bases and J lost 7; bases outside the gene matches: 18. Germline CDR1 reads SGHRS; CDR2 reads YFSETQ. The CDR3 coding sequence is TGCGCCAGCTTCGGGGGACTCCAACAGGGGGCGAGAGAGCAGTACTTC. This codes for CASFGGLQQGAREQYF.

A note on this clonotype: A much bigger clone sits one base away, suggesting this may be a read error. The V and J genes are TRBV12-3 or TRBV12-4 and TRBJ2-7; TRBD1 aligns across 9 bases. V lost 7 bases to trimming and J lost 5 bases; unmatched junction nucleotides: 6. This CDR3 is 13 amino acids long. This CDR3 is CASNRDRVDEQYF. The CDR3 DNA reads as TGTGCCAGCAACCGGGACAGGGTCGACGAGCAGTACTTC.

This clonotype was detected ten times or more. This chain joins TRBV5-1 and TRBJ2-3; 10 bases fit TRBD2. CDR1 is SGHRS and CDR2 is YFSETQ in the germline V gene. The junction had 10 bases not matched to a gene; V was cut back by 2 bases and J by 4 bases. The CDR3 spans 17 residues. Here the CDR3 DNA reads TGCGCCAGCAGCTTTGAATTCGCTAGCGGGGGCGCAGATACGCAGTATTTT. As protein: CASSFEFASGGADTQYF.

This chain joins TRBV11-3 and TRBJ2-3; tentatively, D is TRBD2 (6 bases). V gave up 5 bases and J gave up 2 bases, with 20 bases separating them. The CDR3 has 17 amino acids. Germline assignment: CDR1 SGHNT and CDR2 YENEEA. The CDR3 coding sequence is TGTGCCAGCAGCCGCCGGGGTGCGGGGTACACCACAGATACGCAGTATTTT. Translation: CASSRRGAGYTTDTQYF. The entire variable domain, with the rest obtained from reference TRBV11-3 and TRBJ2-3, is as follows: EAGVVQSPRYKIIEKKQPVAFWCNPISGHNTLYWYLQNLGQGPELLIRYENEEAVDDSQLPKDRFSAERLKGVDSTLKIQPAELGDSAVYLCASSRRGAGYTTDTQYFGPGTRLTVL.

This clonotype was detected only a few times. CDR3 residues: CSARDHTTKPNEQFF. CDR3 sequence (DNA): TGCAGTGCTAGGGACCATACTACGAAGCCAAATGAGCAGTTCTTC. V is TRBV20-1 and J is TRBJ2-1; D remains unclear. The CDR3 sequence is 15 residues long. Germline assignment: CDR1 DFQATT and CDR2 SNEGSKA (reference sequence). Between the trimmed V and J ends, which lost 3 bases and 7 bases, there was a span of 19 bases.

CDR3 DNA: TGTGCTAGTGGTTTGAGGACAGGGGGCACAGATACGCAGTATTTT. It codes for CASGLRTGGTDTQYF. The gene calls are TRBV12-5 and TRBJ2-3; 9 bases agree with TRBD1. Trimming at V came to 2 bases and at J to 1 base, leaving 1 base not matched to a gene. Per germline, CDR1 LGHNT and CDR2 FRNRAP. This CDR3 contains 15 residues.

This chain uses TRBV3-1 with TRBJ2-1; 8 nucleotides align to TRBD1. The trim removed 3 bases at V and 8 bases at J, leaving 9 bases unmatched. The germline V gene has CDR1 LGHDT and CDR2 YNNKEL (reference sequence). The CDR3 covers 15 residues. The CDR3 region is CASSQNSRQGYEQFF. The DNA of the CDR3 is TGTGCCAGCAGCCAGAATTCCCGACAGGGGTATGAGCAGTTCTTC.

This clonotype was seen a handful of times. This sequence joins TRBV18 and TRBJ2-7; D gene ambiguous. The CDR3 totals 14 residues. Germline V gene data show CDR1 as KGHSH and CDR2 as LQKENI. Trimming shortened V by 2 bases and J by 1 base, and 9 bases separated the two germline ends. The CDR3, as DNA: TGTGCCAGCTCACCAGGGCCCGGATCCTACGAGCAGTACTTC. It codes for CASSPGPGSYEQYF.

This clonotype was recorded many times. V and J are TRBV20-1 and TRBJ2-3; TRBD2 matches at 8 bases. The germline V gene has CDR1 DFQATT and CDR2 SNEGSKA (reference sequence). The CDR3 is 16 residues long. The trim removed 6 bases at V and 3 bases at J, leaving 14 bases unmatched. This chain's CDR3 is CSANSGTRRGTDTQYF. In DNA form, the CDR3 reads TGCAGTGCAAATTCCGGGACTAGGAGAGGGACAGATACGCAGTATTTT.

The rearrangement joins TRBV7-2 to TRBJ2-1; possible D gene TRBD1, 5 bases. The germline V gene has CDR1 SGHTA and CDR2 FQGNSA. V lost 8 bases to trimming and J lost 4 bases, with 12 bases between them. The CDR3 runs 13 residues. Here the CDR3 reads CASCPTVYNEQFF. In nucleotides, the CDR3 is TGTGCCAGCTGCCCGACAGTGTACAATGAGCAGTTCTTC.

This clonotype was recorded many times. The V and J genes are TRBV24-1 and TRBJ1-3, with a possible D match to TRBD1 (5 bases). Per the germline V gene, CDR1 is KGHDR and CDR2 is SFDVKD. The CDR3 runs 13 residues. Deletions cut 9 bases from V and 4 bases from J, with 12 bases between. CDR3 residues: CATRRGSGNTIYF. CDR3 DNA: TGTGCCACCCGGCGGGGCTCCGGAAACACCATATATTTT.

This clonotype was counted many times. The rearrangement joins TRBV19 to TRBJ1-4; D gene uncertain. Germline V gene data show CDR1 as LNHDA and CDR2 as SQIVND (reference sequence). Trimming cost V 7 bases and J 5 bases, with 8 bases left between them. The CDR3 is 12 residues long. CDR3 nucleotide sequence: TGTGCCAGTACGAACCTAAATGAAAAACTGTTTTTT. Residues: CASTNLNEKLFF.

The CDR3: CAINPGLTDTQYF. CDR3 DNA: TGTGCCATCAACCCAGGACTCACAGATACGCAGTATTTT. The chain carries TRBV10-3 and TRBJ2-3, with TRBD2 as a possible D gene (5 bases). Germline V lookup: CDR1 ENHRY, CDR2 SYGVKD. V lost 7 bases, J lost 2 bases, and 10 bases lay in between. The CDR3 consists of 13 residues.

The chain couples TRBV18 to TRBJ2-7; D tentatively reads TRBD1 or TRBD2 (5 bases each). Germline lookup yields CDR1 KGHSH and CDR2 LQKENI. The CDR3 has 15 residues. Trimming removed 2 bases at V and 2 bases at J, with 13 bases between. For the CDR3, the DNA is TGTGCCAGCTCACCAGCAGGGAGTACCACCTACGAGCAGTACTTC. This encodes CASSPAGSTTYEQYF.

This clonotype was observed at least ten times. The CDR3 DNA follows: TGTGCCAGCAGCCAGGATGGACAAGGCTATGGCTACACCTTC. Translated: CASSQDGQGYGYTF. J is TRBJ1-2 and V is TRBV7-3, with D perhaps TRBD1 (5 bases). Germline CDR1 and CDR2: SGHTA and FQGTGA. The CDR3 loop spans 14 amino acids. V was shortened by 5 bases and J by 4 bases, with 14 bases between the two germline ends.

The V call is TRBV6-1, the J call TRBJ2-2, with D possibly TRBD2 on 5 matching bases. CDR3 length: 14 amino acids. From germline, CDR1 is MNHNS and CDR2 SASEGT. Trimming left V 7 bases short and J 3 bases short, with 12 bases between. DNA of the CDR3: TGTGCCAGCACGGGGTTGGGCCACACCGGGGAGCTGTTTTTT. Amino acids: CASTGLGHTGELFF.

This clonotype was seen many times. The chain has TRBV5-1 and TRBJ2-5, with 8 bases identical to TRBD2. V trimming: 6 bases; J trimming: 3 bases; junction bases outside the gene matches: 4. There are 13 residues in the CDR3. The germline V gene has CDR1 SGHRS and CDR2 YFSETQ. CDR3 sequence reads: CASTSGGKETQYF. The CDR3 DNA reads TGCGCCAGCACCAGCGGGGGAAAAGAGACCCAGTACTTC.

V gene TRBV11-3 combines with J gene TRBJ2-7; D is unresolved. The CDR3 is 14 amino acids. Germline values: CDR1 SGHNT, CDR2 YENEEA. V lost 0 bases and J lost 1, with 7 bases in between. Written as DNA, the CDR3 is TGTGCCAGCAGCTTAGATTACGGATCCTACGAGCAGTACTTC. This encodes CASSLDYGSYEQYF.

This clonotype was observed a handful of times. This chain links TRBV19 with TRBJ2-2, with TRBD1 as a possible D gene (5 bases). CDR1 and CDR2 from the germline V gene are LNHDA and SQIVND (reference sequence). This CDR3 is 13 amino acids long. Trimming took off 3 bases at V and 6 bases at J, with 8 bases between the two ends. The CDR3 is CASSIGQPGELFF. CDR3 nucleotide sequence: TGTGCCAGTAGTATTGGACAACCCGGGGAGCTGTTTTTT.

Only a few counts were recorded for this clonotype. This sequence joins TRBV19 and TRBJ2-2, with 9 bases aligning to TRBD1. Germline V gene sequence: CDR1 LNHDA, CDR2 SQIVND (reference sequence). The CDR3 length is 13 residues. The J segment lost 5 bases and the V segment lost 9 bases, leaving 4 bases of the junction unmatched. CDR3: CASRDRATGELFF. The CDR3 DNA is TGTGCCAGCCGGGACAGGGCAACCGGGGAGCTGTTTTTT.

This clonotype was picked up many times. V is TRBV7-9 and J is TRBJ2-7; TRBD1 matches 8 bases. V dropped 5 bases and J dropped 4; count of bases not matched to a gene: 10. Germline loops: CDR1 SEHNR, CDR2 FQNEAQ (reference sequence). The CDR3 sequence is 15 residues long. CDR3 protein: CASSPRDRRNYEQYF. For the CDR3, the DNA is TGTGCCAGCAGCCCGCGGGACAGGCGGAATTACGAGCAGTACTTC.

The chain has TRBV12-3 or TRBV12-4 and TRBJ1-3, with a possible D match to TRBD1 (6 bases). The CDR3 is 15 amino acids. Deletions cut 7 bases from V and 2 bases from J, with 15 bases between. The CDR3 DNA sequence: TGTGCCAGCAACCTTAACACAGGGACTGGAAACACCATATATTTT. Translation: CASNLNTGTGNTIYF.

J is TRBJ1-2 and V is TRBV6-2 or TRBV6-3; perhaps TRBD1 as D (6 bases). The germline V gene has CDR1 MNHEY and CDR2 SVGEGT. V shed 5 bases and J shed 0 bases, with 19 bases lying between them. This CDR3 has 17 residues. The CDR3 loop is CASSGPPWDTSNYGYTF. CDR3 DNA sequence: TGTGCCAGCAGTGGGCCCCCGTGGGACACCTCTAACTATGGCTACACCTTC.

The DNA of the CDR3 is TGTGCCAGCAGCCACCGGGACAGTGCTCCCCGGGAGACCCAGTACTTC. This encodes CASSHRDSAPRETQYF. This sequence joins TRBV3-1 and TRBJ2-5; 7 bases are shared with TRBD1. After removal of 3 bases from V and 5 bases from J, the junction contained 12 bases not matched to a gene. CDR1 LGHDT and CDR2 YNNKEL come from the germline V gene (reference sequence). There are 16 residues in the CDR3.

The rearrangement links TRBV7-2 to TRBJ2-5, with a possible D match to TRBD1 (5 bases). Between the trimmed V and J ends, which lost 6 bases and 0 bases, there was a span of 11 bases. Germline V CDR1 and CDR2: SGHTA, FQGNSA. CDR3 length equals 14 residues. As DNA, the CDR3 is TGTGCCAGCAGGGAACAGGAGTACCAAGAGACCCAGTACTTC. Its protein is CASREQEYQETQYF.

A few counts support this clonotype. CDR3 region: CASSARGHNTDTQYF. The CDR3 DNA reads TGTGCCAGCAGCGCCCGCGGACACAACACAGATACGCAGTATTTT. The V call is TRBV9, the J call TRBJ2-3; tentative D call: TRBD1 (5 bases). There are 15 residues in the CDR3. The germline CDR1 and CDR2 sequences are SGDLS and YYNGEE. Trimming cost V 3 bases and J 2 bases, with 13 bases left between them.